Each of the 21 T cell receptor beta chains below was sequenced from the same sample in a study of Ad26.COV2.S vaccination and SARS-CoV-2 variants. The repertoire was sequenced with immunoSEQ multiplex PCR; TCRdb's copy has only in-frame clones and lacks some. The sample holds fewer than 400,000 clones, roughly nine tenths seen once. Treatment given: some 19 received Ad26.COV2.S at low or high dose, single or two shots; a few received placebo; per-sample allocation not given. Material that was analyzed had been drawn on day 63 after the first vaccine or placebo injection. Sequences were derived from peripheral blood, sampled in a trial of Ad26.COV2.S vaccine versus placebo. The origin of the receptors is a person between 18 and 59 years old who received the Ad26.COV2.S COVID-19 vaccine or a placebo.

This chain connects TRBV10-3 to TRBJ1-1, with D tentatively TRBD1 (5 bases). V lost 11 bases and J 0 bases, leaving 19 bases between the germline ends. Germline values: CDR1 ENHRY, CDR2 SYGVKD. The CDR3 is 15 amino acids. CDR3 residues: CASWGRDSMNTEAFF. The CDR3 nucleotides read TGTGCCTCCTGGGGCAGAGACTCAATGAACACTGAAGCTTTCTTT.

This rearrangement joins TRBV6-5 to TRBJ1-1, with 9 nucleotides matching TRBD1. J gave up 0 bases and V 7 bases, and 3 bases lay outside the gene matches. The V gene's germline CDR1 is MNHEY and CDR2 SVGAGI. The CDR3 spans 14 residues. The CDR3 DNA reads TGTGCCAGCACTCGGACAGGGGTGAACACTGAAGCTTTCTTT. It specifies CASTRTGVNTEAFF.

J is TRBJ2-1 and V is TRBV7-2; possible D gene TRBD2, 6 bases. CDR3 size: 13 residues. The germline CDR1 and CDR2 sequences are SGHTA and FQGNSA. V gave up 3 bases and J gave up 12 bases, with 15 bases separating them. CDR3 nucleotides: TGTGCCAGCAGCTTTCTTAGCTGGAGGGGGCAGTTCTTC. It encodes CASSFLSWRGQFF.

This clone appeared a single time. The rearrangement joins TRBV10-3 to TRBJ2-3; the D is unclear. The germline gives CDR1 ENHRY, CDR2 SYGVKD. Trimming shortened V by 6 bases and J by 6 bases, and 10 bases separated the two germline ends. The CDR3 has 12 amino acids. In DNA form, the CDR3 reads TGTGCCATCAGAGGTTCGATGGATACGCAGTATTTT. Translation: CAIRGSMDTQYF.

The chain carries TRBV4-1 and TRBJ2-7, with D possibly being TRBD2 (7 bases). Per germline, CDR1 MGHRA and CDR2 YSYEKL. Trimming removed 1 base at V and 4 bases at J, with 20 bases between. The length of the CDR3 is 17 residues. The chain's CDR3 is CASSQVAAVGGGYEQYF. The CDR3 DNA is TGCGCCAGCAGCCAAGTCGCCGCGGTAGGGGGGGGGTACGAGCAGTACTTC.

The V gene is TRBV7-9, the J gene TRBJ2-7, with 8 positions matching TRBD1. The trim removed 5 bases at V and 3 bases at J, leaving 6 bases unmatched. CDR3 length equals 14 residues. Germline V gives CDR1 SEHNR, CDR2 FQNEAQ (reference sequence). This CDR3 reads CASSPTGQVYEQYF. As DNA, the CDR3 is TGTGCCAGCAGCCCCACGGGACAGGTCTACGAGCAGTACTTC.

J is TRBJ2-5 and V is TRBV11-3, with 11 bases matching TRBD1. Germline V gene lookup returns CDR1 SGHNT and CDR2 YENEEA. Trimming at V came to 6 bases and at J to 3 bases, leaving 3 bases not matched to a gene. The CDR3 length is 14 residues. The CDR3 reads CASRGQGAKETQYF. The CDR3 region has the DNA TGTGCCAGCAGAGGACAGGGGGCAAAAGAGACCCAGTACTTC.

Only one count was recorded for this clone. The J gene is TRBJ2-7, the V gene TRBV7-8, with D hard to call. The germline V and J ends were trimmed by 0 bases and 6 bases, with 9 bases remaining between them. Germline CDR1 reads SGHVS; CDR2 reads FQNEAQ. There are 13 residues in the CDR3. The CDR3 DNA reads as TGTGCCAGCAGCTTAGCGGTCGGGTTCGAGCAGTACGTC. It specifies CASSLAVGFEQYV.

J is TRBJ1-2 and V is TRBV27; D is possibly TRBD1 (5 bases). The V and J ends lost 4 bases and 8 bases respectively, with 23 bases between them. CDR3 length equals 16 residues. CDR1 is MNHEY, CDR2 SMNVEV, per germline (reference sequence). The CDR3 DNA sequence: TGTGCCAGCAGTTGGGGTATGGACATAAGCTACGGGGGCTACACCTTC. Translated, it gives CASSWGMDISYGGYTF.

V gene TRBV7-2 combines with J gene TRBJ1-3; 7 bases align to TRBD1. Trimming took 0 bases from V and 4 from J; bases not matched to a gene: 9. Germline values: CDR1 SGHTA, CDR2 FQGNSA. This CDR3 is built from 17 residues. CDR3 coding DNA: TGTGCCAGCAGCTTAGCGAGGGCAGGGGGTAGAGGAAACACCATATATTTT. It yields the protein CASSLARAGGRGNTIYF.

This chain connects TRBV5-1 to TRBJ1-1, with 8 positions matching TRBD1. Germline V lookup: CDR1 SGHRS, CDR2 YFSETQ. J was trimmed by 0 bases and V by 4 bases; bases with no gene match: 5. This CDR3 has 15 amino acids. CDR3 sequence reads: CASSQRTGMNTEAFF. The CDR3 coding sequence is TGCGCCAGCAGCCAACGGACAGGGATGAACACTGAAGCTTTCTTT. The full variable domain, with the rest looked up from reference TRBV5-1 and TRBJ1-1, is KAGVTQTPRYLIKTRGQQVTLSCSPISGHRSVSWYQQTPGQGLQFLFEYFSETQRNKGNFPGRFSGRQFSNSRSEMNVSTLELGDSALYLCASSQRTGMNTEAFFGQGTRLTVV.

The genes are TRBV9 and TRBJ1-2; D possibly corresponds to TRBD1 (6 bases). The CDR3 length is 13 residues. Germline-derived CDR1 and CDR2 are SGDLS and YYNGEE. V shed 0 bases and J shed 10 bases, with 13 bases lying between them. CDR3 protein: CASSVGGQNLYTF. The DNA of the CDR3 is TGTGCCAGCAGCGTAGGAGGACAGAATCTCTACACCTTC.

V usage is TRBV2 and J usage is TRBJ2-2; no clear D. Germline V lookup: CDR1 SNHLY, CDR2 FYNNEI. The CDR3 consists of 16 residues. V lost 6 bases and J 0 bases, leaving 14 bases between the germline ends. CDR3 nucleotide sequence: TGTGCCAGCAGGGGCGAGGACCCTGCGAACACCGGGGAGCTGTTTTTT. Encoded protein: CASRGEDPANTGELFF.

This chain connects TRBV7-2 to TRBJ1-1; no clear D. Germline V gene lookup returns CDR1 SGHTA and CDR2 FQGNSA. CDR3 size: 13 residues. The V and J ends lost 6 bases and 2 bases respectively, with 10 bases between them. The CDR3 DNA sequence: TGTGCCAGCAGTCGCACAGCAAACACTGAAGCTTTCTTT. Protein product: CASSRTANTEAFF.

The rearrangement joins TRBV19 to TRBJ1-1; D gene unclear. The CDR3 covers 12 residues. Germline lookup yields CDR1 LNHDA and CDR2 SQIVND (reference sequence). V lost 6 bases to trimming and J lost 3 bases, with 8 bases between them. CDR3 residues: CASRVGYTEAFF. Written as DNA, the CDR3 is TGTGCCAGTAGGGTCGGGTACACTGAAGCTTTCTTT.

The V gene is TRBV5-4, the J gene TRBJ2-5, with 10 bases matching TRBD2. V gave up 2 bases and J gave up 2 bases; unmatched junction bases: 9. The length of the CDR3 is 17 residues. Germline V lookup: CDR1 SGHNT, CDR2 YYREEE (reference sequence). The DNA of the CDR3 is TGTGCCAGCAGCTTAGTAGCGGGGGGTATCCTGCAAGAGACCCAGTACTTC. This translates into CASSLVAGGILQETQYF.

The V call is TRBV12-3 or TRBV12-4, the J call TRBJ1-2; D unclear. This CDR3 comprises 13 residues. V lost 6 bases and J 7 bases, leaving 15 bases between the germline ends. The CDR3 reads CASRRSAAGGYTF. CDR3 nucleotides: TGTGCCAGCAGGCGATCCGCGGCGGGTGGCTACACCTTC.

V and J are TRBV10-2 and TRBJ1-1; 8 bases align to TRBD1. The V gene end was trimmed by 3 bases and the J gene end by 13 bases; junction bases not matched to a gene: 10. The CDR3 is 13 amino acids. Germline CDR1 reads WSHSY; CDR2 reads SAAADI. The CDR3 nucleotides are TGCGCCAGCAGTGACAGGGGGCGCAGGGAGGTTTTCTTT. Translated, it gives CASSDRGRREVFF.

The chain links TRBV11-2 to TRBJ2-1, with D tentatively TRBD2 (6 bases). V was trimmed by 3 bases and J by 0 bases, leaving 15 bases between them. From germline, CDR1 is SGHAT and CDR2 FQNNGV. The CDR3 has 17 amino acids. The CDR3 reads CASSFSTRDHSYNEQFF. CDR3 coding DNA: TGTGCCAGCAGCTTCTCGACGCGGGACCACTCCTACAATGAGCAGTTCTTC.

The chain employs TRBV3-1 (or the pseudogene TRBV3-2) and TRBJ1-3; D might be TRBD1 (6 bases). This CDR3 is built from 14 residues. V gave up 6 bases and J gave up 4 bases, with 13 bases separating them. The germline V gene has CDR1 LGHDT and CDR2 YNNKEL (reference sequence). For the CDR3, the DNA is TGTGCCAGCAGATACGCCGGGACAGGAAACACCATATATTTT. It yields the protein CASRYAGTGNTIYF.

The J gene is TRBJ2-4, the V gene TRBV11-2; no definite D call. V lost 4 bases and J lost 1, with 14 bases in between. The CDR3 is made up of 16 amino acids. Germline V gene data show CDR1 as SGHAT and CDR2 as FQNNGV. The CDR3 spells CASSSPGNLAKNIQYF. The CDR3 region has the DNA TGTGCCAGCAGCTCACCGGGCAACCTGGCCAAAAACATTCAGTACTTC.